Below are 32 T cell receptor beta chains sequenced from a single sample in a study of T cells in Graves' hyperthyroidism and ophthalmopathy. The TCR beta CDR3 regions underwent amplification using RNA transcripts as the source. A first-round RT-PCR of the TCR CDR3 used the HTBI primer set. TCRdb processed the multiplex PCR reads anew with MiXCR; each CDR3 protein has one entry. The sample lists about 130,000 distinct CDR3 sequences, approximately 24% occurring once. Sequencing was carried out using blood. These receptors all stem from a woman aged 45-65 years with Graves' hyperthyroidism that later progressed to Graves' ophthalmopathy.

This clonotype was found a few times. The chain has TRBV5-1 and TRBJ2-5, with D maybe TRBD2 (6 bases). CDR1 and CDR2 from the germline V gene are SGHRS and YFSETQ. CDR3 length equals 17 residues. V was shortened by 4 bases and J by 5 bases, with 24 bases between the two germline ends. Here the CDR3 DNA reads TGCGCCAGCAGCCTGGGCCCCATGGCGGGGCTTAGCGAGACCCAGTACTTC. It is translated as CASSLGPMAGLSETQYF. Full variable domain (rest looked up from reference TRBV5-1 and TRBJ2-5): KAGVTQTPRYLIKTRGQQVTLSCSPISGHRSVSWYQQTPGQGLQFLFEYFSETQRNKGNFPGRFSGRQFSNSRSEMNVSTLELGDSALYLCASSLGPMAGLSETQYFGPGTRLLVL.

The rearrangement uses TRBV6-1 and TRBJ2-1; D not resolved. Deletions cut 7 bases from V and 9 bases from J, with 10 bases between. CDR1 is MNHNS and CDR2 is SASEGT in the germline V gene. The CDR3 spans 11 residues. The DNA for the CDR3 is TGTGCCAGCATGCGAAACCCTGAGCAGTTCTTC. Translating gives CASMRNPEQFF.

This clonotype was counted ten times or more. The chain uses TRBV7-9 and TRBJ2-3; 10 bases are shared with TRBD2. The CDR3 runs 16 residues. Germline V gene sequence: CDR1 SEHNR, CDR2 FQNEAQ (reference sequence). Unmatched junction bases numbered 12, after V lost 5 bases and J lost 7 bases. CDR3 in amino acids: CASSPKREGLVNTQYF. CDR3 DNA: TGTGCCAGCAGCCCCAAGCGGGAGGGCCTTGTAAATACGCAGTATTTT.

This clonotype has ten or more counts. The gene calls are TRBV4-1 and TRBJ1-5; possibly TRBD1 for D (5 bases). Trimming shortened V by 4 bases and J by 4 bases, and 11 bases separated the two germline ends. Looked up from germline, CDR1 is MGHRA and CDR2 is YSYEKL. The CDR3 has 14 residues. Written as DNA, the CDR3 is TGCGCCAGCAGCCGGGACGTGTTGAATCAGCCCCAGCATTTT. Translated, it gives CASSRDVLNQPQHF.

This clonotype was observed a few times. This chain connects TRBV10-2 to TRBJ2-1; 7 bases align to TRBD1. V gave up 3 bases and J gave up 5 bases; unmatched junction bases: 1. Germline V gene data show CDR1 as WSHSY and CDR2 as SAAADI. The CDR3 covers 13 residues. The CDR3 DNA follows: TGCGCCAGCAGTGACAGGGGGAACAATGAGCAGTTCTTC. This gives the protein CASSDRGNNEQFF.

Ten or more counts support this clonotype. The CDR3 sequence: CASGLKETQYF. DNA for the CDR3: TGTGCCAGCGGCCTGAAAGAGACCCAGTACTTC. The chain has TRBV2 and TRBJ2-5; no clear D gene. Between the trimmed V and J ends, which lost 8 bases and 3 bases, there was a span of 7 bases. The CDR3 contains 11 residues. The germline gives CDR1 SNHLY, CDR2 FYNNEI.

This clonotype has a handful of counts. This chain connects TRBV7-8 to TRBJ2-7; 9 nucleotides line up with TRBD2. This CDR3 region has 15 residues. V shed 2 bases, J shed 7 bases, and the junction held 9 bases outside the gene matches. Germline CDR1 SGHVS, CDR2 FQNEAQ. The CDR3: CASSLLAGSYSEQYF. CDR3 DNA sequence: TGTGCCAGCAGCTTACTAGCGGGATCTTATTCTGAGCAGTACTTC. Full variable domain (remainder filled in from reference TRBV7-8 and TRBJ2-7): GAGVSQSPRYKVAKRGQDVALRCDPISGHVSLFWYQQALGQGPEFLTYFQNEAQLDKSGLPSDRFFAERPEGSVSTLKIQRTQQEDSAVYLCASSLLAGSYSEQYFGPGTRLTVT.

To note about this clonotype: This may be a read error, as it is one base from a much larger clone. In DNA, the CDR3 is TGTGCCAGCTCACCAATTACCCCAGATGCGCAGTATTTT. This translates into CASSPITPDAQYF. The chain carries TRBV18 and TRBJ2-3; D unresolved. The length of the CDR3 is 13 residues. Germline V gene sequence: CDR1 KGHSH, CDR2 LQKENI.

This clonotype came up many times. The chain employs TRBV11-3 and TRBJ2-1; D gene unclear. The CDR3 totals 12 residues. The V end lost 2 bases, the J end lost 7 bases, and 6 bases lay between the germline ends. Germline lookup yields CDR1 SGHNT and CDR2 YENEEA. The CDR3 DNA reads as TGTGCCAGCAGCTTAATCCTGAATGAGCAGTTCTTC. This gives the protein CASSLILNEQFF.

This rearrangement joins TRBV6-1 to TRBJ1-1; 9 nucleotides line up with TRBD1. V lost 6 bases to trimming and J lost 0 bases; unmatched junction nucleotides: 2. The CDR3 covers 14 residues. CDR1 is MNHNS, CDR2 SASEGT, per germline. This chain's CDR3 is CASRGTGMNTEAFF. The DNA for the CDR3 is TGTGCCAGCAGGGGGACAGGGATGAACACTGAAGCTTTCTTT.

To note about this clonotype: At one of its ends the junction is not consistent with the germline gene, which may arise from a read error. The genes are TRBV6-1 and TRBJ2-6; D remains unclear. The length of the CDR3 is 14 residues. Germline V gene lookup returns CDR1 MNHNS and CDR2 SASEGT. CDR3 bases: TGTGCCAGCAGTGAATGGTCTGAGGCCAACGTCCTGACTTTC. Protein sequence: CASSEWSEANVLTF.

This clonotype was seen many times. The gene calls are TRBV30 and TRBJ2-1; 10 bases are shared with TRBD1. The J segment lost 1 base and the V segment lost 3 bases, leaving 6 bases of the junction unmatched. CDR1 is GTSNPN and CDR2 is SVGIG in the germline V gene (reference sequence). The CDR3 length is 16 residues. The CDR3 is CAWSAPGQGSYNEQFF. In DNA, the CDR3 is TGTGCCTGGAGCGCTCCGGGACAGGGGTCCTACAATGAGCAGTTCTTC. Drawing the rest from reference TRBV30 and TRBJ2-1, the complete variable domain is SQTIHQWPATLVQPVGSPLSLECTVEGTSNPNLYWYRQAAGRGLQLLFYSVGIGQISSEVPQNLSASRPQDRQFILSSKKLLLSDSGFYLCAWSAPGQGSYNEQFFGPGTRLTVL.

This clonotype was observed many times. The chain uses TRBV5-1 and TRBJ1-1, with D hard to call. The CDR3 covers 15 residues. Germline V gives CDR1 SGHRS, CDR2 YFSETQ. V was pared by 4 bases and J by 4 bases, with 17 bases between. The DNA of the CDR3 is TGCGCCAGCAGCCTGGCCCAGGCAAAAGGCACTGAAGCTTTCTTT. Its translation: CASSLAQAKGTEAFF.

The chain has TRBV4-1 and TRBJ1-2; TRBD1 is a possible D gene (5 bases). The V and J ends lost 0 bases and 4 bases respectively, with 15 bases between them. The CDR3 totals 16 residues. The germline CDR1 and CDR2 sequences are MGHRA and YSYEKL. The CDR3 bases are TGCGCCAGCAGCCAAGATAGTGGGGCGTTGGGCTATGGCTACACCTTC. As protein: CASSQDSGALGYGYTF.

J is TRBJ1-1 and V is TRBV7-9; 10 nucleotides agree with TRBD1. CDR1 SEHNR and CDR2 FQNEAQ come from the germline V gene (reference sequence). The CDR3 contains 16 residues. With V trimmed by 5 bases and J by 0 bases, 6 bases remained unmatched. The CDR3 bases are TGTGCCAGCAGCCCTCGACAGGGGGCCCTGAACACTGAAGCTTTCTTT. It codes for CASSPRQGALNTEAFF. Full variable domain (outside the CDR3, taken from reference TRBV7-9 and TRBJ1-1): DTGVSQNPRHKITKRGQNVTFRCDPISEHNRLYWYRQTLGQGPEFLTYFQNEAQLEKSRLLSDRFSAERPKGSFSTLEIQRTEQGDSAMYLCASSPRQGALNTEAFFGQGTRLTVV.

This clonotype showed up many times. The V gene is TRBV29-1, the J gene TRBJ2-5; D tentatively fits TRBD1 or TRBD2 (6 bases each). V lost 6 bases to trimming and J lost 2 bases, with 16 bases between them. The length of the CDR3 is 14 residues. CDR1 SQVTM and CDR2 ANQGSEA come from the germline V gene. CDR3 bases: TGCAGCGTGGGGGGCTGGGGGCGACAAGAGACCCAGTACTTC. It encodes CSVGGWGRQETQYF.

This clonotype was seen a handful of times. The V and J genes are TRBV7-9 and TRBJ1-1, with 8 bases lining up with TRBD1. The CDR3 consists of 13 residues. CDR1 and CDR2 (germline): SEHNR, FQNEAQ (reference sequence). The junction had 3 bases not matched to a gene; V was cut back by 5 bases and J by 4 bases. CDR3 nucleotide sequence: TGTGCCAGCAGCAAAGGACAGGGCACTGAAGCTTTCTTT. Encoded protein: CASSKGQGTEAFF.

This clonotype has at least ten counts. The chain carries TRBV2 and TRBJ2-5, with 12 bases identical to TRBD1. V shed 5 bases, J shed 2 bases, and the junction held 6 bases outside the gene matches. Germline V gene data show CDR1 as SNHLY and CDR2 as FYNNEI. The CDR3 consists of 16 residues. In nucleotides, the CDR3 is TGTGCCAGCAGTCCCGGGACAGGGGGCGGACAAGAGACCCAGTACTTC. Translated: CASSPGTGGGQETQYF.

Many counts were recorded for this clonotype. The chain's CDR3 is CASRETSGADEQYF. The CDR3 coding sequence is TGTGCCAGCAGGGAGACTAGCGGGGCGGACGAGCAGTACTTC. The chain uses TRBV6-1 and TRBJ2-7; 11 positions match TRBD2. The CDR3 length is 14 residues. Trimming took 6 bases from V and 5 from J; bases not matched to a gene: 6. Germline CDR1 is MNHNS and CDR2 is SASEGT.

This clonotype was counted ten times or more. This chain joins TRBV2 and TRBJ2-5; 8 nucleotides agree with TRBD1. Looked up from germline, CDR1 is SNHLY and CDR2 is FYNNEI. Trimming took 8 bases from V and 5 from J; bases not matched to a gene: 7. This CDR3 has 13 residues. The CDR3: CASRTGPLETQYF. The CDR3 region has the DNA TGTGCCAGCCGGACAGGGCCATTGGAGACCCAGTACTTC.

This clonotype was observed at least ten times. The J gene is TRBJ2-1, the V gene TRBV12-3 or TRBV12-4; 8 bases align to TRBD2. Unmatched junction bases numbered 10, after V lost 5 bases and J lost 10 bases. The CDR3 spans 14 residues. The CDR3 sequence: CASSPGLAWGEQFF. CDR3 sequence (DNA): TGTGCCAGCAGTCCCGGACTAGCCTGGGGGGAGCAGTTCTTC.

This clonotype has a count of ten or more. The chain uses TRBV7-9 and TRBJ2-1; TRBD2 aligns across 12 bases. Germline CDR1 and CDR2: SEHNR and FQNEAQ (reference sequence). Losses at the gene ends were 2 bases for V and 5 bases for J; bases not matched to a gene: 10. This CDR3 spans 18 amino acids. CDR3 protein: CASSLIWRTSGRNNEQFF. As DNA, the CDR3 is TGTGCCAGCAGCTTAATCTGGCGAACTAGCGGGAGGAACAATGAGCAGTTCTTC.

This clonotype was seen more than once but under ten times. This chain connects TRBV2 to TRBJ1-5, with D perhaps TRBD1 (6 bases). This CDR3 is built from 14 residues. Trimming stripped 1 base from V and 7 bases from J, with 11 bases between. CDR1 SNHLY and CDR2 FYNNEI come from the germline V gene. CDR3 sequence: CASSEGQGQQPQHF. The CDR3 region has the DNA TGTGCCAGCAGTGAAGGGCAGGGGCAACAGCCCCAGCATTTT.

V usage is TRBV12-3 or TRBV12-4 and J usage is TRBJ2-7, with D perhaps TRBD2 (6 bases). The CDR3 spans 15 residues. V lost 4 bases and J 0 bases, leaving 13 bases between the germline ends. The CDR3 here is CASSSTRTNSYEQYF. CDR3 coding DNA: TGTGCCAGCAGTTCGACGAGGACTAACTCCTACGAGCAGTACTTC.

The CDR3 DNA reads TGCAGTGCTAGTCCCAGGGCCTCGGGTTACGAGCAGTACTTC. Translated, it gives CSASPRASGYEQYF. The genes are TRBV20-1 and TRBJ2-7; tentative D call: TRBD1 (5 bases). V lost 3 bases, J lost 4 bases, and 16 bases lay in between. Germline CDR1 and CDR2: DFQATT and SNEGSKA (reference sequence). The CDR3 is 14 amino acids.

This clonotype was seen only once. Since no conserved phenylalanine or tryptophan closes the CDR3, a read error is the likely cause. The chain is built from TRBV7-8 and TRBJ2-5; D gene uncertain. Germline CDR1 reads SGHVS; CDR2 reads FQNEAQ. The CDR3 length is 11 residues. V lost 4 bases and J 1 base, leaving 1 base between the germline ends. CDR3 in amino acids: CASSSQETQYL. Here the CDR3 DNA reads TGTGCCAGCAGCTCCCAAGAGACCCAGTACTTA.

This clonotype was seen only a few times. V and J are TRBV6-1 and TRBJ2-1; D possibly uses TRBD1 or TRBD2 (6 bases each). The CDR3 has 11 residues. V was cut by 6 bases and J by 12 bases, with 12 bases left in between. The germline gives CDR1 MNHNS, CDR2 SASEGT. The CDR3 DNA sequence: TGTGCCAGCAGGGCCGGGGGCGTGCAGTTCTTC. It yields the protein CASRAGGVQFF.

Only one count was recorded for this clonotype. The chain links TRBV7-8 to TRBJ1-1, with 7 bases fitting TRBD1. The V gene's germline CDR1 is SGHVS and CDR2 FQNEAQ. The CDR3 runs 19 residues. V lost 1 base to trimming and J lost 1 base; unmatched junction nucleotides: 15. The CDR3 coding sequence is TGTGCCAGCAGCTTAGTTGCCGGGCTCGGGCAGGGGGGGAACACTGAAGCTTTCTTT. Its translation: CASSLVAGLGQGGNTEAFF.

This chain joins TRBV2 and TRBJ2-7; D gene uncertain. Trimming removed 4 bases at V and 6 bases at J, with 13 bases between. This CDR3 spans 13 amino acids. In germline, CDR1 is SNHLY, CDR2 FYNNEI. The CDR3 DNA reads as TGTGCCAGCAGTGTATCCGGTGTCGGCGAGCAGTACTTC. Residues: CASSVSGVGEQYF.

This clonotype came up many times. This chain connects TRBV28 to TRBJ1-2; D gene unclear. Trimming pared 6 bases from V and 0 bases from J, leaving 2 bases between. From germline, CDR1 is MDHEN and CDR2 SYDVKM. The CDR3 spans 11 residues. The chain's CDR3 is CASSPNYGYTF. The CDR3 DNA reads TGTGCCAGCAGCCCTAACTATGGCTACACCTTC.

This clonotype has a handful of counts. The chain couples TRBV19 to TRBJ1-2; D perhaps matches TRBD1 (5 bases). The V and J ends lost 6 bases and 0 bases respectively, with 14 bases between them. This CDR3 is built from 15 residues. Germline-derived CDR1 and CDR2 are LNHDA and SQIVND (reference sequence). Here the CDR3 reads CASRPQWTTNYGYTF. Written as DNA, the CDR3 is TGTGCCAGTAGACCGCAATGGACAACTAACTATGGCTACACCTTC.

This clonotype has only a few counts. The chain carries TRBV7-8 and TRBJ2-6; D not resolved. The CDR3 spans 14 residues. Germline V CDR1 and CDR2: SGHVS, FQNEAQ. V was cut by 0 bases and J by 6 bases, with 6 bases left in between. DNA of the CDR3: TGTGCCAGCAGCTTAGCTGCCGCGGCCAACGTCCTGACTTTC. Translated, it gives CASSLAAAANVLTF.